The entry that follows covers one T cell receptor beta chain sequence. Its antigen remains undetermined. These data belong to a study of alternative splicing in chronic myeloid leukemia remission (dated by TCRdb to the early 2020s). For the wider study: RNA sequencing was used to profile peripheral blood obtained from chronic-phase CML patients at diagnosis and at remission, and the resulting profiles were compared with those of healthy donors. The female/male split was 11/5 for diagnosis samples, 8/3 for remission samples and 2/4 for controls. Median ages of about 50 years at diagnosis, about 59 at remission and about 39 for healthy controls were recorded. For the trials, the diagnostic specimens consisted of total leukocytes from peripheral blood that had been collected in EDTA. The French Persistem study supplied nine CML samples, of which seven were diagnostic and two were matched remission samples. Trizol was used to extract total RNA from peripheral blood mononuclear cells of the diagnosis, remission and control samples. The RESIST (imatinib), ENESTxtnd (nilotinib) and PINNACLE (nilotinib plus pegylated interferon) trials supplied 10 or so diagnostic specimens along with matched remission specimens.

The CDR3 contains 15 residues, cysteine and phenylalanine counted. No DNA accompanies this entry. The germline V gene sets CDR1 to SGHRS and CDR2 to YFSETQ. Reading the label with the study, this specimen's time point is: chronic-phase CML before TKI therapy (screening/day 1). Approximately 15 CML patients made up the patient cohort, and matched post-remission samples were obtained for some of these patients. Library preparation employed bulk RNA-seq. The TruSeq Stranded RNA sample prep kit was used to generate libraries of poly-A-enriched mRNA from an input of 0.85 to 1 ug total RNA. Paired-end sequencing was performed on a HiSeq 2500, with each sample sequenced in triplicate. A read length of 125 nucleotides per mate was used for RNA-seq. Turning to the authors' computational methods: Reads were trimmed and aligned to hg38 using STAR v2.7, and quality control was performed with FASTQC, RSeQC and multiqc. Salmon 0.14.1 was used to quantify gene expression levels as transcripts per million (TPM). Principal component analysis suggested that transcriptomic profiles were not driven by trial, library batch, sequencing batch, treatment regimen or sex. Reprocessed by TCRdb, the reads give a single entry per CDR3 protein sequence, without DNA. None of the V and J calls come from the authors' own analysis; TCRdb made them. Within this sample are 710 or so distinct CDR3 sequences, with 95% to 98% of them counted one time only. About 3% of the sample comes from the top ten.

What the research found in general, with its limitations: At remission, blood cell composition had been reconfigured so that it resembled normal controls enriched in lymphoid cells. Blood cell composition differed strongly depending on the timepoint, moving from an enrichment of myeloid progenitors at diagnosis to an enrichment of mature lymphoid cells at remission.

The source was PBMCs or total blood leukocytes (not recorded which), collected at diagnosis. This chain is built from TRBV5-1 and TRBJ2-3; there is no DNA to check the TCRdb D call of TRBD2. The clonotype comes from an adult with chronic myeloid leukemia. The CDR3 region reads CASRPGTSGPDTQYF.